These 32 T cell receptor beta chains came from one sample sequenced in a study of neurological immune-mediated disorders. In TCRdb, the 5' RACE reads were re-called with MiXCR into one record per CDR3 protein. The table shows roughly 48,000 distinct CDR3 sequences, with less than 6% occurring only once. Sample: CD4+ T cells from blood. The receptors originated from a young woman with multiple sclerosis.

This clonotype was observed a handful of times. The rearrangement joins TRBV28 to TRBJ2-7; 12 bases match TRBD1. V lost 6 bases, J lost 6 bases, and 6 bases stayed unmatched. The germline V gene encodes CDR1 MDHEN and CDR2 SYDVKM. CDR3 length: 14 residues. For the CDR3, the DNA is TGTGCCAGCAGATGGGACAGGGGGCGAGTCGAGCAGTACTTC. Its protein is CASRWDRGRVEQYF.

This clonotype was recorded many times. CDR3: CASSYSFLPSGEQFF. For the CDR3, the DNA is TGTGCCAGCAGTTACTCGTTCCTCCCTTCCGGTGAGCAGTTCTTC. The chain couples TRBV6-5 to TRBJ2-1, with D uncertain. The ends were cut back, 0 bases at V and 9 bases at J, with 15 bases in the middle. Germline CDR1 reads MNHEY; CDR2 reads SVGAGI. The CDR3 totals 15 residues.

This clonotype appeared many times. The chain links TRBV18 to TRBJ2-1; D may be TRBD2 (7 bases). In germline, CDR1 is KGHSH, CDR2 LQKENI. Trimming removed 3 bases from V and 5 bases from J, with 17 bases in between. The CDR3 spans 16 residues. The CDR3 nucleotides read TGTGCCAGCTCACCTCTTACCCCGGGGGGCCACAATGAGCAGTTCTTC. This translates into CASSPLTPGGHNEQFF.

This clonotype was seen many times. The rearrangement joins TRBV7-2 to TRBJ2-3; D not resolved. V was trimmed by 4 bases and J by 3 bases, leaving 14 bases between them. The CDR3 contains 15 residues. Germline assignment: CDR1 SGHTA and CDR2 FQGNSA. The CDR3 DNA follows: TGTGCCAGCAGCTCCAGCAGTACACTAACAGATACGCAGTATTTT. Translated, it gives CASSSSSTLTDTQYF. Drawing the rest from reference TRBV7-2 and TRBJ2-3, the complete variable domain is GAGVSQSPSNKVTEKGKDVELRCDPISGHTALYWYRQSLGQGLEFLIYFQGNSAPDKSGLPSDRFSAERTGGSVSTLTIQRTQQEDSAVYLCASSSSSTLTDTQYFGPGTRLTVL.

This clonotype appeared a few times. The CDR3 bases are TGTGCCAGTAGTATGGGACGGGACAGACGCAATCAGCCCCAGCATTTT. This codes for CASSMGRDRRNQPQHF. The chain employs TRBV19 and TRBJ1-5, with 7 nucleotides matching TRBD1. With V trimmed by 3 bases and J by 2 bases, 7 bases remained unmatched. CDR3 length equals 16 residues. CDR1 is LNHDA and CDR2 is SQIVND in the germline V gene (reference sequence).

In its sample, this clonotype was seen many times. This rearrangement joins TRBV10-3 to TRBJ1-2; D gene uncertain. The germline CDR1 and CDR2 sequences are ENHRY and SYGVKD. V was pared by 7 bases and J by 1 base, with 19 bases between. The CDR3 is 16 residues long. In DNA form, the CDR3 reads TGTGCCATCAACAGAGGGAAGGATTCTAATAACTATGGCTACACCTTC. Encoded protein: CAINRGKDSNNYGYTF.

There are many counts of this clonotype. The chain employs TRBV5-1 and TRBJ2-7, with D perhaps matching TRBD1 (7 bases). V lost 3 bases and J 2 bases, leaving 12 bases between the germline ends. Per the germline V gene, CDR1 is SGHRS and CDR2 is YFSETQ. This CDR3 has 14 residues. For the CDR3, the DNA is TGCGCCAGCAGCTGGGGGGACAGACCCTACGAGCAGTACTTC. Translation gives CASSWGDRPYEQYF.

This clonotype was picked up many times. The chain has TRBV29-1 and TRBJ1-2; TRBD1 matches at 8 bases. Germline values: CDR1 SQVTM, CDR2 ANQGSEA. With V trimmed by 1 base and J by 7 bases, 11 bases remained unmatched. This CDR3 comprises 15 residues. CDR3 sequence: CSVEGSAGGLGGYTF. The DNA of the CDR3 is TGCAGCGTTGAAGGCTCTGCAGGGGGCTTGGGTGGCTACACCTTC.

At least ten counts were recorded for this clonotype. This rearrangement joins TRBV5-1 to TRBJ2-5; tentatively, D is TRBD1 (6 bases). The germline gives CDR1 SGHRS, CDR2 YFSETQ. This CDR3 has 13 amino acids. V was pared by 7 bases and J by 2 bases, with 12 bases between. The CDR3 reads CASSGQKQETQYF. CDR3 nucleotide sequence: TGCGCCAGCTCCGGACAGAAGCAAGAGACCCAGTACTTC.

There are many counts of this clonotype. The chain couples TRBV6-2 or TRBV6-3 to TRBJ2-1; tentative D call: TRBD2 (6 bases). Germline-derived CDR1 and CDR2 are MNHEY and SVGEGT. This CDR3 is 14 amino acids long. Trimming removed 6 bases from V and 6 bases from J, with 15 bases in between. CDR3 sequence (DNA): TGTGCCAGCAGATACGATGGGACTGCCAATGAGCAGTTCTTC. It encodes CASRYDGTANEQFF.

In its sample, this clonotype was seen many times. The chain employs TRBV6-5 and TRBJ1-1, with 11 bases matching TRBD1. Germline V CDR1 and CDR2: MNHEY, SVGAGI. This CDR3 region has 17 residues. Losses at the gene ends were 4 bases for V and 1 base for J; bases not matched to a gene: 8. The CDR3: CASSSHLGQGANTEAFF. The DNA of the CDR3 is TGTGCCAGCAGTTCGCACCTCGGACAGGGGGCGAACACTGAAGCTTTCTTT.

This clonotype was found many times. The chain couples TRBV15 to TRBJ1-1; the D is unclear. This CDR3 spans 11 amino acids. V was clipped by 0 bases and J by 9 bases, with 5 bases between them. Germline lookup yields CDR1 LNHNV and CDR2 YYDKDF (reference sequence). The CDR3 nucleotides are TGTGCCACCAGCAGAGATCAGCAAGCTTTCTTT. It is translated as CATSRDQQAFF. The whole variable domain, remainder taken from reference TRBV15 and TRBJ1-1, is DAMVIQNPRYQVTQFGKPVTLSCSQTLNHNVMYWYQQKSSQAPKLLFHYYDKDFNNEADTPDNFQSRRPNTSFCFLDIRSPGLGDTAMYLCATSRDQQAFFGQGTRLTVV.

This clonotype was found many times. The chain is built from TRBV6-2 or TRBV6-3 and TRBJ1-6, with D perhaps TRBD1 (6 bases). The germline V and J ends were trimmed by 6 bases and 7 bases, with 19 bases remaining between them. Per germline, CDR1 MNHEY and CDR2 SVGEGT. CDR3 length equals 16 residues. The DNA for the CDR3 is TGTGCCAGCAGCTCTTCGAAGGGCACAGGGAATTCACCCCTCCACTTT. As protein: CASSSSKGTGNSPLHF.

This clonotype was counted ten times or more. V gene TRBV20-1 combines with J gene TRBJ2-5; 12 nucleotides agree with TRBD2. Germline V gives CDR1 DFQATT, CDR2 SNEGSKA (reference sequence). V was clipped by 0 bases and J by 5 bases; unmatched bases: 4. The CDR3 has 15 amino acids. CDR3 in amino acids: CSARDPLAGGETQYF. For the CDR3, the DNA is TGCAGTGCTAGAGATCCCCTAGCGGGGGGGGAGACCCAGTACTTC.

This clonotype was recorded many times. This chain links TRBV20-1 with TRBJ1-2; D is possibly TRBD1 (5 bases). V was cut by 5 bases and J by 1 base, with 14 bases left in between. This CDR3 region has 14 residues. Germline CDR1 is DFQATT and CDR2 is SNEGSKA (reference sequence). CDR3 sequence (DNA): TGCAGTGCTCGATGGGGCAGGGTTAACTATGGCTACACCTTC. Translating it yields CSARWGRVNYGYTF.

This clonotype was observed many times. CDR3 bases: TGTGCCAGCTCACCGCTCTTGGCAGGGCTCTATGGCTACACCTTC. Its translation is CASSPLLAGLYGYTF. The V gene is TRBV18, the J gene TRBJ1-2, with D possibly matching TRBD1 (5 bases). The germline V gene has CDR1 KGHSH and CDR2 LQKENI. The CDR3 has 15 residues. V lost 3 bases and J lost 4, with 15 bases in between.

This clonotype was seen ten or more times. The chain is built from TRBV2 and TRBJ1-5, with D possibly TRBD1 on 6 matching bases. This CDR3 region has 13 residues. Germline V CDR1 and CDR2: SNHLY, FYNNEI. V was cut by 9 bases and J by 6 bases, with 15 bases left in between. CDR3 sequence: CASARDMGQPQHF. As DNA, the CDR3 is TGTGCCAGTGCGCGGGACATGGGTCAGCCCCAGCATTTT.

This clonotype was seen many times. This sequence joins TRBV2 and TRBJ1-5; 10 bases agree with TRBD1. CDR1 is SNHLY and CDR2 is FYNNEI in the germline V gene. J was trimmed by 10 bases and V by 6 bases; bases with no gene match: 9. There are 14 residues in the CDR3. Here the CDR3 reads CASRPGTGVLPQHF. CDR3 nucleotides: TGTGCCAGCAGGCCCGGGACAGGGGTTTTACCCCAGCATTTT.

This clonotype was counted ten times or more. In DNA, the CDR3 is TGTGCCATAGGGGACAGGGGGAACGTCGGGGAGCTGTTTTTT. Encoded protein: CAIGDRGNVGELFF. The chain employs TRBV10-3 and TRBJ2-2, with 11 bases identical to TRBD1. The CDR3 contains 14 residues. Germline values: CDR1 ENHRY, CDR2 SYGVKD. Trimming removed 9 bases from V and 7 bases from J; junction bases left unmatched: 7.

This clonotype was counted at least ten times. The CDR3 bases are TGCAGTGCTAGAGACAGGGGACAATCGAACACTGAAGCTTTCTTT. It is translated as CSARDRGQSNTEAFF. The chain is built from TRBV20-1 and TRBJ1-1; D may be TRBD1 (6 bases). The germline gives CDR1 DFQATT, CDR2 SNEGSKA (reference sequence). The CDR3 is 15 residues long. V lost 0 bases and J lost 1, with 12 bases in between.

This clonotype was observed at least ten times. The CDR3 nucleotides read TGTGCCACCGAAAGTAACAGGGGAAACACTGAAGCTTTCTTT. Translated: CATESNRGNTEAFF. The V call is TRBV6-1, the J call TRBJ1-1; TRBD1 agrees at 7 bases. CDR1 MNHNS and CDR2 SASEGT come from the germline V gene. The CDR3 covers 14 residues. The trim removed 10 bases at V and 2 bases at J, leaving 10 bases unmatched.

This clonotype was counted many times. This chain uses TRBV6-5 with TRBJ2-5; D might be TRBD2 (6 bases). V was cut by 0 bases and J by 5 bases, with 16 bases left in between. Germline V gene data show CDR1 as MNHEY and CDR2 as SVGAGI. The CDR3 is 16 residues long. In nucleotides, the CDR3 is TGTGCCAGCAGTTACTCCCGATTAGCGGCCCTTGAGACCCAGTACTTC. It codes for CASSYSRLAALETQYF.

This clonotype occurred many times. CDR3 DNA sequence: TGTGCCACCTCGGGGCCTGGCTATGGCTACACCTTC. Translation: CATSGPGYGYTF. The rearrangement links TRBV9 to TRBJ1-2; D is perhaps TRBD1 (5 bases). The CDR3 contains 12 residues. The V gene's germline CDR1 is SGDLS and CDR2 YYNGEE. Trimming took 9 bases from V and 4 from J, leaving 13 bases between them.

Ten or more counts support this clonotype. The rearrangement uses TRBV10-3 and TRBJ2-7; 7 bases are shared with TRBD2. This CDR3 is 14 amino acids long. V was pared by 8 bases and J by 1 base, with 8 bases of the junction left unmatched. Germline CDR1 and CDR2: ENHRY and SYGVKD. The CDR3 region is CAIRGDQSSYEQYF. CDR3 nucleotides: TGTGCCATCCGGGGGGACCAGTCTTCCTACGAGCAGTACTTC.

This clonotype showed up many times. The rearrangement uses TRBV5-1 and TRBJ2-3; 7 bases match TRBD1. Looked up from germline, CDR1 is SGHRS and CDR2 is YFSETQ. Losses at the gene ends were 3 bases for V and 4 bases for J; bases not matched to a gene: 11. This CDR3 is built from 16 residues. The CDR3 bases are TGCGCCAGCAGCTCGACAGGGAAAGCTTCGGCAGATACGCAGTATTTT. Protein: CASSSTGKASADTQYF.

This clonotype was seen ten or more times. The gene calls are TRBV20-1 and TRBJ1-4, with a tentative D call TRBD1 (5 bases). Trimming left V 6 bases short and J 2 bases short, with 16 bases between. The CDR3 consists of 15 residues. CDR1 is DFQATT, CDR2 SNEGSKA, per germline (reference sequence). CDR3 amino acids: CSAPTRGATNEKLFF. CDR3 nucleotide sequence: TGCAGTGCCCCAACCCGGGGCGCGACTAATGAAAAACTGTTTTTT.

This clonotype has a count of ten or more. The chain links TRBV3-1 to TRBJ2-6; 9 bases agree with TRBD2. Germline V gene data show CDR1 as LGHDT and CDR2 as YNNKEL (reference sequence). Unmatched junction bases numbered 3, after V lost 0 bases and J lost 0 bases. The CDR3 is made up of 18 amino acids. The CDR3 nucleotides read TGTGCCAGCAGCCAAGATTCTAGCGGGGTCTCTGGGGCCAACGTCCTGACTTTC. Its protein is CASSQDSSGVSGANVLTF.

The sample holds many counts of this clonotype. J is TRBJ1-1 and V is TRBV6-2 or TRBV6-3; D is unclear. Trimming shortened V by 6 bases and J by 4 bases, and 18 bases separated the two germline ends. The CDR3 runs to 15 residues. Germline V gene data show CDR1 as MNHEY and CDR2 as SVGEGT. CDR3 nucleotides: TGTGCCAGCAGGGTCGCCGTCTCGGGCGGCACTGAAGCTTTCTTT. Translating gives CASRVAVSGGTEAFF.

J is TRBJ1-1 and V is TRBV29-1; 7 nucleotides align to TRBD1. Trimming removed 6 bases from V and 1 base from J; junction bases left unmatched: 5. Germline V gene data show CDR1 as SQVTM and CDR2 as ANQGSEA. The CDR3 covers 13 residues. In nucleotides, the CDR3 is TGCAGCGTCCTCGGGACAGCGAACACTGAAGCTTTCTTT. It codes for CSVLGTANTEAFF.

This clonotype was seen at least ten times. V and J are TRBV20-1 and TRBJ2-5, with 9 bases identical to TRBD2. The V and J ends lost 1 base and 4 bases, in that order; junction bases with no gene match: 10. CDR3 length: 16 residues. In germline, CDR1 is DFQATT, CDR2 SNEGSKA (reference sequence). This chain's CDR3 is CSARGTGGGALETQYF. Written as DNA, the CDR3 is TGCAGTGCTAGAGGCACAGGCGGGGGGGCCCTAGAGACCCAGTACTTC.

This clonotype was detected many times. This rearrangement joins TRBV5-1 to TRBJ2-3; D possibly corresponds to TRBD1 (5 bases). Germline CDR1 is SGHRS and CDR2 is YFSETQ. The CDR3 spans 17 residues. Trimming cost V 4 bases and J 2 bases, with 20 bases left between them. As DNA, the CDR3 is TGCGCCAGCAGCCCCGTGCCGGGCGGACACCACACAGATACGCAGTATTTT. Translation gives CASSPVPGGHHTDTQYF.

This clonotype showed up many times. J is TRBJ1-5 and V is TRBV19; D gene unclear. The length of the CDR3 is 13 residues. In germline, CDR1 is LNHDA, CDR2 SQIVND (reference sequence). V was trimmed by 3 bases and J by 7 bases, leaving 10 bases between them. The CDR3 spells CASSIGPGQPQHF. CDR3 DNA: TGTGCCAGTAGTATCGGTCCGGGGCAGCCCCAGCATTTT.